This TCR beta chain was obtained from a study of CD8 T cells in Susac syndrome. Sequencing of TCR beta was undertaken in CD8+ and CD4+ T cells derived from blood. The RNA input was roughly 0.5 to 1 ug, and it was reverse transcribed with random hexamers. TCRdb fed the immunoSEQ multiplex PCR reads into MiXCR, producing one record per CDR3 protein. Here the sample spans 160,000 or so distinct CDR3 sequences, nearly 97% being singletons. The sequence was obtained from a human donor with multiple sclerosis. The sample comprised CD8+ T cells from PBMCs.

The CDR3 loop reads CASRPGPNTEAFF. CDR3 coding DNA: TGTGCCAGCAGACCAGGCCCGAACACTGAAGCTTTCTTT. The V and J genes are TRBV7-9 and TRBJ1-1; no reliable D call. This CDR3 contains 13 residues. Between the trimmed V and J ends, which lost 6 bases and 1 base, there was a span of 9 bases. Germline CDR1 and CDR2: SEHNR and FQNEAQ (reference sequence).